The clone carrying this TCR beta chain was seen only once. The antigen remains unidentified. Sequencing used immunoSEQ v3.0 at survey level. The protocol was immunoSEQ multiplex PCR, while the TCRdb copy is restricted to in-frame clones and leaves out a portion. The sample lists roughly 20,000 clones; approximately 83% were seen once. This record belongs to a study of long-term antiretroviral therapy in people with HIV. Looking at the study overall: In the earliest collections, sampling predates the 2015 immediate-ART recommendation by about a decade.

Trimming took 5 bases from V and 3 from J; bases not matched to a gene: 13. The CDR3 runs 16 residues. Germline V lookup: CDR1 SGHRS, CDR2 YFSETQ. General observations from the study: Dominant in the repertoire at all time points were clones expanded before ART. ART adherence, viral resistance and therapy changes went unrecorded.

The material sequenced was unsorted PBMCs, taken 0.5 years before starting antiretroviral therapy. The chain uses TRBV5-1 and TRBJ2-7; 8 nucleotides line up with TRBD1. This sequence was found in a man in his late teens or twenties with HIV. This chain's CDR3 is CASRPFSGTGFYEQYF. The CDR3 DNA sequence: TGCGCCAGCAGACCTTTTTCCGGGACAGGTTTCTACGAGCAGTACTTC.